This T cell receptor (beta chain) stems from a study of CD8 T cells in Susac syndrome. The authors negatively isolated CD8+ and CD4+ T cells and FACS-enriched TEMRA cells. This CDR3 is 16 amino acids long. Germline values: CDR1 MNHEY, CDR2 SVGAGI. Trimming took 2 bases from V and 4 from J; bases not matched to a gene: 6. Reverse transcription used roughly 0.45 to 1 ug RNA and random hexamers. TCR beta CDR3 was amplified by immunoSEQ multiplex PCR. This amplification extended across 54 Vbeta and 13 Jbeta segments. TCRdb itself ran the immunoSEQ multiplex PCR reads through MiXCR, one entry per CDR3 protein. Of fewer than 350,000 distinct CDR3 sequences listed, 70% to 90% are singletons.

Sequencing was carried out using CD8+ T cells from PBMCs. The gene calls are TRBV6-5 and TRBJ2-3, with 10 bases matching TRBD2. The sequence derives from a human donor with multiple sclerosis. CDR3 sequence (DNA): TGTGCCAGCAGTTACCTTGAAGCGGGAGGGCCAGATACGCAGTATTTT. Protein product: CASSYLEAGGPDTQYF.